The clone carrying this T cell receptor beta chain has just a few counts. Its antigen is not known. CDR1 is MNHEY and CDR2 is SMNVEV in the germline V gene (reference sequence). The ends were cut back, 4 bases at V and 1 base at J, with 10 bases in the middle. The CDR3 is made up of 15 amino acids. Separate from the 666-subject first cohort, the 120-subject validation cohort was the one that the donors belonged to. Repertoires were generated with immunoSEQ multiplex PCR, while TCRdb's copy carries only in-frame clones and drops some. The sample has around 70,000 clones; 95% are singletons. This sample is part of a study of cytomegalovirus exposure and HLA in healthy donors. General observations from the study: There were around 160 TCR beta chains listed as cytomegalovirus-associated.

This sequence was found in a man aged 18-30 years in good health and CMV-seronegative. The chain has TRBV27 and TRBJ2-2; D may be TRBD1 (5 bases). The sample consisted of PBMCs. For the CDR3, the DNA is TGTGCCAGCAGTTATGACAGATGGAACACCGGGGAGCTGTTTTTT. Protein: CASSYDRWNTGELFF.